This T cell receptor (beta chain) was documented in a study of T-cell reconstitution after alpha-beta-depleted transplantation in children. This clonotype appeared many times. CDR1 is DFQATT, CDR2 SNEGSKA, per germline (reference sequence). The CDR3 sequence is 14 residues long. The V end lost 3 bases, the J end lost 2 bases, and 14 bases lay between the germline ends. Construction of the TCRbeta library involved unique molecular identifiers. A single record per CDR3 protein comes from TCRdb applying MiXCR to the PCR reads. This table holds about 600,000 distinct CDR3 sequences, roughly 10% found once.

This TCR was recovered from a human donor who donated a stem cell graft to a child with acute myeloid leukemia. The starting material was PBMCs from the stem cell graft donor, obtained from the stem cell graft. The chain combines TRBV20-1 with TRBJ2-7; possibly TRBD2 for D (5 bases). The CDR3 loop is CSARSGIRTYEQYF. The CDR3 DNA follows: TGCAGTGCTAGGTCGGGGATTCGTACCTACGAGCAGTACTTC.